A single sample is the source of the 24 T cell receptor beta chains below, sequenced in a study of T cell clonality in common variable immunodeficiency. Method: immunoSEQ multiplex PCR; TCRdb's copy keeps in-frame clones and lacks some. The sample is made up of fewer than 60,000 clones, none counted only once. Material for sequencing was peripheral blood mononuclear cells. The receptors shown here come from a person aged 18 to 75 in good health.

Notes on this clone: The CDR3 end is not reached by the read, which stops 3 residues before it; the germline J gene fills it in. The chain employs TRBV11-2 and TRBJ1-5; unclear D gene. The germline V gene encodes CDR1 SGHAT and CDR2 FQNNGV. Trimming took 1 base from V and 8 from J, leaving 6 bases between them. This CDR3 is built from 12 residues. This CDR3 reads CASSLGSEPQHF. CDR3 DNA (partial): TGTGCCAGCAGCTTAGGTTCTGAGCCC.

This clone was seen ten or more times. The CDR3 goes on 3 residues after the read ends, and that part is filled in from the germline J gene. V gene TRBV18 combines with J gene TRBJ2-7, with 8 bases matching TRBD1. V shed 9 bases, J shed 2 bases, and the junction held 6 bases outside the gene matches. This CDR3 region has 13 residues. Per the germline V gene, CDR1 is KGHSH and CDR2 is LQKENI. The sequenced part of the CDR3 DNA is TGTGCCAGTCCGGACAGGGCCACCTACGAG. This translates into CASPDRATYE. The CDR3 in its entirety is CASPDRATYEQYF.

This clone has only a few counts. Read data end 3 residues before the CDR3 end; the end is taken from the germline J gene. J is TRBJ2-1 and V is TRBV19, with 11 bases that match TRBD2. Germline loops: CDR1 LNHDA, CDR2 SQIVND (reference sequence). The CDR3 runs 16 residues. J lost 3 bases, V lost 7 bases, and 8 bases had no gene match. This CDR3 is CASTGLAGGLYNEQFF. Partial CDR3 DNA: TGTGCCAGTACTGGCCTAGCGGGAGGTCTCTACAATGAG.

This clone has only a few counts. CDR3 amino acids: CASRAGLLNTEAFF. The DNA read from the CDR3 is TGCGCCAGCAGAGCTGGACTGCTGAACACTGAA. This rearrangement joins TRBV10-2 to TRBJ1-1; D remains unclear. The read gets to within 3 residues of the CDR3 end, and the germline J gene fills in the rest. Trimming took 6 bases from V and 0 from J, leaving 11 bases between them. Germline CDR1 and CDR2: WSHSY and SAAADI. This CDR3 contains 14 residues.

This clone showed up just a few times. With the read ending 3 residues before the CDR3 end, the germline J gene is used to fill in that end. The V gene is TRBV2, the J gene TRBJ1-6; tentatively, D is TRBD1 (6 bases). The length of the CDR3 is 16 residues. Germline CDR1 SNHLY, CDR2 FYNNEI. V gave up 11 bases and J gave up 5 bases, with 22 bases separating them. The DNA read from the CDR3 is TGTGCCTCTTTAGCCCAGGGACACCTAAATAATTCACCC. Residues: CASLAQGHLNNSP. The whole CDR3 protein is CASLAQGHLNNSPLHF.

This clone was recorded at least ten times. Sequencing ends 3 residues short of the CDR3 end; the germline J gene provides the rest. The V call is TRBV6-2 or TRBV6-3, the J call TRBJ1-6; TRBD1 agrees at 7 bases. The germline CDR1 and CDR2 sequences are MNHEY and SVGEGT. The CDR3 spans 15 residues. J lost 5 bases, V lost 6 bases, and 7 bases had no gene match. The CDR3 loop is CASRSTGKNNSPLHF. The sequenced part of the CDR3 DNA is TGTGCCAGCAGGTCGACAGGGAAAAATAATTCACCC.

This clone has ten or more counts. The read stops 3 residues short of the end of the CDR3; the missing end is completed from the germline J gene. The chain uses TRBV28 and TRBJ2-7; a weak D match, TRBD2 (5 bases). V was shortened by 8 bases and J by 6 bases, with 14 bases between the two germline ends. Germline values: CDR1 MDHEN, CDR2 SYDVKM. CDR3 length: 12 residues. The part of the CDR3 DNA that was read is TGTGCCAGCCAGGAGCGGCGTAGCGAG. Its protein is CASQERRSE. The complete CDR3 sequence is CASQERRSEQYF.

About this clone itself: With the read ending 3 residues before the CDR3 end, the germline J gene is used to fill in that end. This chain joins TRBV19 and TRBJ1-2, with D possibly TRBD1 on 6 matching bases. Trimming removed 7 bases from V and 0 bases from J, with 15 bases in between. The CDR3 is made up of 15 amino acids. CDR1 LNHDA and CDR2 SQIVND come from the germline V gene (reference sequence). The covered CDR3 bases are TGTGCCAGTACCCAAGACAGGAGGGCTAACTATGGC. This translates into CASTQDRRANYG. The full CDR3 is CASTQDRRANYGYTF.

This clone was recorded at least ten times. The read is 3 residues too short to cover the CDR3 end, so that end is filled in from the germline J gene. V usage is TRBV5-6 and J usage is TRBJ2-2; the D gene is possibly TRBD1 (5 bases). Trimming took 5 bases from V and 5 from J, leaving 16 bases between them. This CDR3 comprises 15 residues. Germline V gene lookup returns CDR1 SGHDT and CDR2 YYEEEE. The CDR3 protein is CASRNQGPWTGELFF. The sequenced CDR3 bases are TGTGCCAGCAGGAATCAGGGCCCCTGGACCGGGGAG. The variable domain in full, with the rest retrieved from reference TRBV5-6 and TRBJ2-2, is DAGVTQSPTHLIKTRGQQVTLRCSPKSGHDTVSWYQQALGQGPQFIFQYYEEEERQRGNFPDRFSGHQFPNYSSELNVNALLLGDSALYLCASRNQGPWTGELFFGEGSRLTVL.

Concerning this clone itself: The CDR3 end lies 3 residues beyond the end of the read and is filled in from the germline J gene. This chain links TRBV5-5 with TRBJ2-7; the D is unclear. The germline V gene encodes CDR1 SGHKS and CDR2 YYEKEE (reference sequence). The CDR3 spans 13 residues. The V gene lost 4 bases and the J gene lost 3 bases, with 11 bases spanning the gap. The CDR3 spells CASSRSPGYEQYF. CDR3 DNA, as far as it was read: TGTGCCAGCAGCCGCTCCCCGGGCTACGAG.

Partial CDR3 DNA: TGTGCCAGTAGAGCCGGGACAAGGGCCTACGAG. Translating it yields CASRAGTRAYE. The CDR3 as a whole reads CASRAGTRAYEQYF. The V and J genes are TRBV18 and TRBJ2-7, with D perhaps matching TRBD1 (6 bases). The read halts 3 residues ahead of the CDR3 end, with the missing end drawn from the germline J gene. There are 14 residues in the CDR3. Germline-derived CDR1 and CDR2 are KGHSH and LQKENI. The ends were cut back, 9 bases at V and 2 bases at J, with 17 bases in the middle.

This clone was counted at least ten times. The read terminates 3 residues before the CDR3 end, so the remaining end is supplied by the germline J gene. This sequence joins TRBV5-5 and TRBJ2-7; D remains unclear. The V gene's germline CDR1 is SGHKS and CDR2 YYEKEE (reference sequence). The V gene lost 2 bases and the J gene lost 0 bases, with 12 bases spanning the gap. The CDR3 loop spans 15 amino acids. The CDR3 DNA, read in part, is TGTGCCAGCAGCTTTTCTCAGGCTTTCTCCTACGAG. Amino acids: CASSFSQAFSYE. The whole CDR3 reads CASSFSQAFSYEQYF.

This clone was found many times. Read data end 3 residues before the CDR3 end; the end is taken from the germline J gene. This rearrangement joins TRBV4-2 to TRBJ2-2; tentative D call: TRBD2 (5 bases). This CDR3 is built from 15 residues. Germline loops: CDR1 LGHNA, CDR2 YNFKEQ. V was clipped by 4 bases and J by 6 bases, with 15 bases between them. CDR3 loop: CASSPEASLAGELFF. The sequenced CDR3 bases are TGTGCCAGCAGCCCGGAGGCTAGCCTGGCCGGGGAG.

This clone occurred a few times. Read sequence stops 3 residues before the CDR3 end, and the germline J gene provides the missing end. V is TRBV30 and J is TRBJ1-4; a weak D match, TRBD1 (6 bases). CDR1 is GTSNPN and CDR2 is SVGIG in the germline V gene (reference sequence). CDR3 size: 15 residues. The CDR3 bases that were read are TGTGCCTGGAGTTCGGGACACGGAGGTAATTCACCA. Encoded protein: CAWSSGHGGNSP. The full CDR3 protein is CAWSSGHGGNSPLFF.

On this clone itself: The sequence runs out 3 residues before the end of the CDR3; the remainder is reconstructed from the germline J gene. The chain employs TRBV30 and TRBJ2-4, with a possible D match to TRBD2 (6 bases). Germline lookup yields CDR1 GTSNPN and CDR2 SVGIG (reference sequence). There are 13 residues in the CDR3. The CDR3 sequence: CAWSRGGLGGQYF. The CDR3 bases that were read are TGTGCCTGGAGCAGAGGAGGGTTAGGAGGT.

In its sample, this clone was seen many times. Read data end 3 residues before the CDR3 end; the end is taken from the germline J gene. The rearrangement uses TRBV20-1 and TRBJ1-5; D possibly corresponds to TRBD1 (5 bases). From germline, CDR1 is DFQATT and CDR2 SNEGSKA (reference sequence). Trimming left V 3 bases short and J 7 bases short, with 16 bases between. This CDR3 spans 14 amino acids. CDR3 loop: CSARKGAPDQPQHF. Partial CDR3 DNA: TGCAGTGCTAGGAAAGGGGCGCCGGACCAGCCC.

On this clone: The read stops 3 residues short of the end of the CDR3; the missing end is completed from the germline J gene. This chain links TRBV19 with TRBJ1-6; D not resolved. The V and J ends lost 7 bases and 0 bases respectively, with 7 bases between them. From germline, CDR1 is LNHDA and CDR2 SQIVND (reference sequence). CDR3 length: 14 residues. The part of the CDR3 DNA that was read is TGTGCCAGTACCCAGAGCTCCTATAATTCACCC. Amino acids: CASTQSSYNSP. From start to end, the CDR3 is CASTQSSYNSPLHF.

This clone was seen at least ten times. The read stops 3 residues short of the end of the CDR3; the missing end is completed from the germline J gene. J is TRBJ1-5 and V is TRBV5-6, with D uncertain. The CDR3 runs 14 residues. Germline CDR1 SGHDT, CDR2 YYEEEE. V gave up 3 bases and J gave up 7 bases, with 14 bases separating them. The CDR3 sequence is CASSSGWVGQPQHF. The covered CDR3 bases are TGTGCCAGCAGCTCAGGCTGGGTGGGCCAGCCC.

This clone was counted many times. The read is 3 residues too short to cover the CDR3 end, so that end is filled in from the germline J gene. V usage is TRBV6-2 or TRBV6-3 and J usage is TRBJ1-5; D remains ambiguous. V lost 6 bases and J 0 bases, leaving 15 bases between the germline ends. Germline V gene sequence: CDR1 MNHEY, CDR2 SVGEGT. The CDR3 length is 16 residues. CDR3 amino acids: CASRAFGDYSNQPQHF. The CDR3 DNA, read in part, is TGTGCCAGCAGGGCCTTCGGGGATTATAGCAATCAGCCC.

This clone was recorded at least ten times. The read halts 3 residues ahead of the CDR3 end, with the missing end drawn from the germline J gene. The V and J genes are TRBV6-8 and TRBJ2-3; perhaps TRBD1 as D (6 bases). Per the germline V gene, CDR1 is MNHGY and CDR2 is SAAAGT. The CDR3 has 15 residues. V was cut by 2 bases and J by 1 base, with 10 bases left in between. CDR3 bases read: TGTGCCAGCAGTTACCTCAGACAGGGCACAGATACG. Protein sequence: CASSYLRQGTDT. The CDR3, in full, reads CASSYLRQGTDTQYF.

This clone has a count of ten or more. The sequence runs out 3 residues before the end of the CDR3; the remainder is reconstructed from the germline J gene. The chain uses TRBV20-1 and TRBJ2-5; D is uncertain. V was shortened by 2 bases and J by 0 bases, with 7 bases between the two germline ends. Germline CDR1 and CDR2: DFQATT and SNEGSKA (reference sequence). There are 13 residues in the CDR3. CDR3 bases read: TGCAGTGCTAGACAGAATTACCAAGAGACC. As protein: CSARQNYQET. The CDR3 in full is CSARQNYQETQYF.

This clone was counted ten times or more. The read is 3 residues too short to cover the CDR3 end, so that end is filled in from the germline J gene. This chain uses TRBV5-1 with TRBJ2-2, with 9 nucleotides matching TRBD1. Germline CDR1 and CDR2: SGHRS and YFSETQ. Unmatched junction bases numbered 13, after V lost 9 bases and J lost 7 bases. This CDR3 is built from 15 residues. The CDR3 DNA, read in part, is TGCGCCACCCTGGGCACAGGGGGCCAGTTCGGGGAG. It translates to CATLGTGGQFGE. The entire CDR3 sequence reads CATLGTGGQFGELFF.

This clone was recorded at least ten times. One junction end disagrees with the germline gene, perhaps due to a read error. The read finishes 3 residues shy of the CDR3 end, and the germline J gene is used to complete it. The V gene is TRBV7-7, the J gene TRBJ1-5; a weak D match, TRBD1 (6 bases). The CDR3 length is 18 residues. CDR1 and CDR2 from the germline V gene are SSHAT and FNYEAQ (reference sequence). Partial CDR3 DNA: TGTGCTAGCAGCGGACGGGACAACTATGATCCCCGCAATCAGCCC. Its translation is CASSGRDNYDPRNQP. The full CDR3 protein is CASSGRDNYDPRNQPQHF.

This clone was seen a few times. The read falls 3 residues short of the CDR3 end, and the missing part is taken from the germline J gene. The chain is built from TRBV6-1 and TRBJ1-3; the D gene is possibly TRBD1 (5 bases). CDR1 is MNHNS and CDR2 is SASEGT in the germline V gene. The CDR3 runs to 15 residues. V was pared by 3 bases and J by 5 bases, with 14 bases between. The CDR3 loop reads CASSEQGGGRNTIYF. The part of the CDR3 DNA that was read is TGTGCCAGCAGTGAGCAGGGCGGTGGGCGAAACACC.